A single T cell receptor beta chain is shown here with its context. The target antigen is unknown. This sample was taken from a study of cytomegalovirus exposure and HLA in healthy donors. The CDR3 consists of 16 residues. Germline V gives CDR1 GTSNPN, CDR2 SVGIG (reference sequence). Unmatched junction bases numbered 8, after V lost 1 base and J lost 3 bases. Overall study findings and caveats: Rarity held for most TCR sequences, but there were some public TCRs that occurred in many donors. Likely technical artifact: a cluster of highly shared sequence variants. The classifier was said to identify cytomegalovirus status with high specificity and sensitivity.

Nominally healthy donors provided the samples, though records likely missed some immune exposures. This PCR relied on a set of 60 Vbeta primers and 13 Jbeta primers. Method: immunoSEQ multiplex PCR; TCRdb's copy keeps in-frame clones and lacks some. The table shows about 140,000 clones, with around 85% occurring only once. The sequence came from a man aged 35 to 55 in good health and CMV-seropositive. This chain connects TRBV30 to TRBJ2-7; 11 positions agree with TRBD2. The sequenced sample consisted of PBMCs. The CDR3 loop reads CAWSETSGMVIYEQYF. The CDR3 DNA reads TGTGCCTGGAGTGAGACTAGCGGGATGGTAATCTACGAGCAGTACTTC.